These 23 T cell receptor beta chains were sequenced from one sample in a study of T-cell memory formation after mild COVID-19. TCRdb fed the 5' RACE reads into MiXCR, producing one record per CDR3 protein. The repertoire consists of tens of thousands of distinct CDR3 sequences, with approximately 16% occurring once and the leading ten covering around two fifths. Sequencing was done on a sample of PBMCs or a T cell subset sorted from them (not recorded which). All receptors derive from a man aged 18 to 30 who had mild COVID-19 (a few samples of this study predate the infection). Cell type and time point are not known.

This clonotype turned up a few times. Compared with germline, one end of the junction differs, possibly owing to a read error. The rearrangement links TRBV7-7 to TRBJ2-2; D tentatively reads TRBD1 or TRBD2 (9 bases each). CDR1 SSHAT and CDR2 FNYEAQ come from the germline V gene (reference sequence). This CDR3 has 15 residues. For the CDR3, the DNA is TGTGCTAGCAGCGGGGGGACAGGGTTCACCGGGGAGCTGTTTTTT. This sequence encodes CASSGGTGFTGELFF.

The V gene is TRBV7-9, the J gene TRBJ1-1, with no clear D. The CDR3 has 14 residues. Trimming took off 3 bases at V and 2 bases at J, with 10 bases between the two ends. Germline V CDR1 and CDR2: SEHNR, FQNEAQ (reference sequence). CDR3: CASSFLDGNTEAFF. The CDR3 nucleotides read TGTGCCAGCAGCTTTTTAGACGGTAACACTGAAGCTTTCTTT.

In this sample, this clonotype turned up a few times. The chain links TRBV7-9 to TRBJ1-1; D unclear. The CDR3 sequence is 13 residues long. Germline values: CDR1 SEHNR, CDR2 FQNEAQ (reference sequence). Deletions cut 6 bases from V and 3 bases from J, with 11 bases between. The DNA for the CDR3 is TGTGCCAGCAGTAGCGCGCTGTACACTGAAGCTTTCTTT. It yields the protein CASSSALYTEAFF. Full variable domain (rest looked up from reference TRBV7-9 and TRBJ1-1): DTGVSQNPRHKITKRGQNVTFRCDPISEHNRLYWYRQTLGQGPEFLTYFQNEAQLEKSRLLSDRFSAERPKGSFSTLEIQRTEQGDSAMYLCASSSALYTEAFFGQGTRLTVV.

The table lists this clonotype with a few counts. The CDR3 protein is CASSQGTEAFF. As DNA, the CDR3 is TGTGCCAGCAGCCAAGGCACTGAAGCTTTCTTT. This sequence joins TRBV16 and TRBJ1-1; the D is unclear. Germline assignment: CDR1 KGHSY and CDR2 FQNENV. The V end was cut by 2 bases, the J end by 4 bases, with 2 bases between. The CDR3 is made up of 11 amino acids.

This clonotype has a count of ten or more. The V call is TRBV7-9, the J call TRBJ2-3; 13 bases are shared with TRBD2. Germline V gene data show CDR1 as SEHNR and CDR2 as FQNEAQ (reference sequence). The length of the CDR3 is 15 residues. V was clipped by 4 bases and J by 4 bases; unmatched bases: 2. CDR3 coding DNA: TGTGCCAGCAGCTCCGGGACTAGCGGGGCAGATACGCAGTATTTT. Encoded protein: CASSSGTSGADTQYF.

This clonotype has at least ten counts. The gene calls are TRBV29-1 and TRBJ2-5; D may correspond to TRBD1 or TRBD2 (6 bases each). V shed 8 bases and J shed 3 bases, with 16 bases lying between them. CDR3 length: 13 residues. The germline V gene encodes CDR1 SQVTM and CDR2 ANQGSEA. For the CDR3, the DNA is TGCAGCACCCAAAGGGGGGCGGAAGAGACCCAGTACTTC. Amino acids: CSTQRGAEETQYF.

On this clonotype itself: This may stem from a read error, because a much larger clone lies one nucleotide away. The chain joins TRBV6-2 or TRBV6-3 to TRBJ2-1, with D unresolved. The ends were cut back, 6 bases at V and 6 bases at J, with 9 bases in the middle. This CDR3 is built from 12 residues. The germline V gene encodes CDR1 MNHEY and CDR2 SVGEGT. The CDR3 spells CASSLNANEQFF. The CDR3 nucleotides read TGTGCCAGCAGCTTAAACGCCAATGAGCAGTTCTTC.

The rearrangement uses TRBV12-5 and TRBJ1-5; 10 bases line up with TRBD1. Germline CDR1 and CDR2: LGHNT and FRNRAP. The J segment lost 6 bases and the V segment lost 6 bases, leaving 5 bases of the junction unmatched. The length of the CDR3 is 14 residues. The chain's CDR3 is CASGRTGGGQPQHF. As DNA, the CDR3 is TGTGCTAGTGGCCGGACAGGGGGTGGTCAGCCCCAGCATTTT. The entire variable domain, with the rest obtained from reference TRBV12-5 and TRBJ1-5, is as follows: DARVTQTPRHKVTEMGQEVTMRCQPILGHNTVFWYRQTMMQGLELLAYFRNRAPLDDSGMPKDRFSAEMPDATLATLKIQPSEPRDSAVYFCASGRTGGGQPQHFGDGTRLSIL.

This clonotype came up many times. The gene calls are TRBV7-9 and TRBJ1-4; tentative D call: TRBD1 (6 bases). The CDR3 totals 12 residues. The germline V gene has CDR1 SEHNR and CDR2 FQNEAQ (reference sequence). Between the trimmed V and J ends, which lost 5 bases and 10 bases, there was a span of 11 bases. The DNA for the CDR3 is TGTGCCAGCAGCGTCCCGGGGGCAAAACTGTTTTTT. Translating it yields CASSVPGAKLFF.

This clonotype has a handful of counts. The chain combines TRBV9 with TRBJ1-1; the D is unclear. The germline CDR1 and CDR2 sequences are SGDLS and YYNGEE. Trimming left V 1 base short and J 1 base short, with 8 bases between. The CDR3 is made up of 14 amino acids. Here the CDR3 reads CASSVYGENTEAFF. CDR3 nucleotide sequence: TGTGCCAGCAGCGTATACGGGGAGAACACTGAAGCTTTCTTT.

The CDR3 loop reads CASSLGGAHYGYTF. Here the CDR3 DNA reads TGTGCCAGCAGTTTGGGAGGGGCGCATTATGGCTACACCTTC. The V call is TRBV12-3 or TRBV12-4, the J call TRBJ1-2; D perhaps matches TRBD1 (5 bases). V lost 3 bases and J 5 bases, leaving 13 bases between the germline ends. CDR3 length: 14 amino acids.

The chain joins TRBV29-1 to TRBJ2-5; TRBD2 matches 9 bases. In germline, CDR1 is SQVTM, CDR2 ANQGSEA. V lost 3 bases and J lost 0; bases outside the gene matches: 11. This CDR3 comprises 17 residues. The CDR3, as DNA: TGCAGCGTTGAGGGCGCTAGCGGGGCCAAGGACCAAGAGACCCAGTACTTC. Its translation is CSVEGASGAKDQETQYF.

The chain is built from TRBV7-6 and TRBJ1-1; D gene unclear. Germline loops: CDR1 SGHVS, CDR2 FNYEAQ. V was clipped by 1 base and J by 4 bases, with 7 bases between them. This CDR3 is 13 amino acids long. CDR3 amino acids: CASSLELVTEAFF. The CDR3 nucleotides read TGTGCCAGCAGCTTAGAGCTTGTCACTGAAGCTTTCTTT.

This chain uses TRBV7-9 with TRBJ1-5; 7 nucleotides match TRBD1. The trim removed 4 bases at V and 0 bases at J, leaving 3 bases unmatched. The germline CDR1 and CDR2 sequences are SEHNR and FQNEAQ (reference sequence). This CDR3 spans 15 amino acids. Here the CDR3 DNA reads TGTGCCAGCAGCTCGCAGGGGGTTAGCAATCAGCCCCAGCATTTT. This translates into CASSSQGVSNQPQHF.

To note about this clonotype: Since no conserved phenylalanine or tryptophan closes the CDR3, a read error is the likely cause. The CDR3 nucleotides are TGTGCCATCAGTACGGGACAGTCCCCATCCGCATCACCCCTCCACTCT. This sequence encodes CAISTGQSPSASPLHS. This sequence joins TRBV10-3 and TRBJ1-6, with 7 bases identical to TRBD1. This CDR3 is built from 16 residues. The junction had 14 bases not matched to a gene; V was cut back by 5 bases and J by 10 bases. Germline V gene sequence: CDR1 ENHRY, CDR2 SYGVKD.

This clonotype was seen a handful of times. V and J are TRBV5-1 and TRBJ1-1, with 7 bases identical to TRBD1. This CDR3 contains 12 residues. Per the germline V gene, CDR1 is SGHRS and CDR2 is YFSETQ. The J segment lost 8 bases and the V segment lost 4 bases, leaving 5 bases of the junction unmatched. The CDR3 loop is CASSLDREEAFF. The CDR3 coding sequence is TGCGCCAGCAGCCTAGACAGGGAGGAAGCTTTCTTT.

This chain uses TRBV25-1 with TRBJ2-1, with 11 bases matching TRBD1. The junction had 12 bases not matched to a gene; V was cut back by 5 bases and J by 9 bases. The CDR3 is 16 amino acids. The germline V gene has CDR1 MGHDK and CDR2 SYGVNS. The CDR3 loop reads CASSSYPGQGVGEQFF. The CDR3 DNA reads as TGTGCCAGCAGTTCTTACCCGGGACAGGGGGTTGGTGAGCAGTTCTTC.

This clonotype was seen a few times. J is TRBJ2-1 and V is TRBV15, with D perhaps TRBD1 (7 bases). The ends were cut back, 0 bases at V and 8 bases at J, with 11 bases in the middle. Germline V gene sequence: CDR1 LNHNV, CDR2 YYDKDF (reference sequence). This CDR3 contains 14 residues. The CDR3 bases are TGTGCCACCAGCAGAGAAGGCAGGGGGGATGAGCAGTTCTTC. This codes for CATSREGRGDEQFF.

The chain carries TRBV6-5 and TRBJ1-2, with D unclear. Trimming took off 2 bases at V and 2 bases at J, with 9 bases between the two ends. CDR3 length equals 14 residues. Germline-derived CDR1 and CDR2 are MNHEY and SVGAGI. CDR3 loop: CASSYGSLNYGYTF. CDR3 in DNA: TGTGCCAGCAGTTACGGATCACTAAACTATGGCTACACCTTC.

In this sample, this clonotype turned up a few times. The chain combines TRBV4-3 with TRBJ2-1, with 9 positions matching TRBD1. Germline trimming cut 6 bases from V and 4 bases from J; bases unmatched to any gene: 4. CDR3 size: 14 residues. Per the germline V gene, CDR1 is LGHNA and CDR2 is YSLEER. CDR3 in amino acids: CASRQGQGYNEQFF. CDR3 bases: TGCGCCAGCAGGCAGGGACAGGGTTACAATGAGCAGTTCTTC.

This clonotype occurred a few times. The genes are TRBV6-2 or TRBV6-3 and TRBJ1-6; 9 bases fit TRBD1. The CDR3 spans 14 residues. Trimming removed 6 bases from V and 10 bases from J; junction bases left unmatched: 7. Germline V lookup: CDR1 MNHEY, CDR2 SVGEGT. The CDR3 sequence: CASSQGTGRSPLHF. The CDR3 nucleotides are TGTGCCAGCAGCCAAGGGACAGGGCGCTCACCCCTCCACTTT.

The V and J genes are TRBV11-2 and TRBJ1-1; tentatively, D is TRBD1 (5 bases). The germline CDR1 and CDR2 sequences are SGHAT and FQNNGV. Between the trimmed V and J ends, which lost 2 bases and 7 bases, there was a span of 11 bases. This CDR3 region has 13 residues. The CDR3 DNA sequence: TGTGCCAGCAGCTTACGTATCGACAGTGAAGCTTTCTTT. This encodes CASSLRIDSEAFF.

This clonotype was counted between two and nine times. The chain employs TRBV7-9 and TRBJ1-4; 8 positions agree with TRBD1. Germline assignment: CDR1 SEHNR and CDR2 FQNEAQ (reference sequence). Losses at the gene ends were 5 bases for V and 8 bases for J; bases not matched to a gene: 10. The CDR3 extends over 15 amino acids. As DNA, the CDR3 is TGTGCCAGCAGCATGGACAGGGCCGAGCACGAAAAACTGTTTTTT. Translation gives CASSMDRAEHEKLFF. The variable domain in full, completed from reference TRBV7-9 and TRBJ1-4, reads DTGVSQNPRHKITKRGQNVTFRCDPISEHNRLYWYRQTLGQGPEFLTYFQNEAQLEKSRLLSDRFSAERPKGSFSTLEIQRTEQGDSAMYLCASSMDRAEHEKLFFGSGTQLSVL.